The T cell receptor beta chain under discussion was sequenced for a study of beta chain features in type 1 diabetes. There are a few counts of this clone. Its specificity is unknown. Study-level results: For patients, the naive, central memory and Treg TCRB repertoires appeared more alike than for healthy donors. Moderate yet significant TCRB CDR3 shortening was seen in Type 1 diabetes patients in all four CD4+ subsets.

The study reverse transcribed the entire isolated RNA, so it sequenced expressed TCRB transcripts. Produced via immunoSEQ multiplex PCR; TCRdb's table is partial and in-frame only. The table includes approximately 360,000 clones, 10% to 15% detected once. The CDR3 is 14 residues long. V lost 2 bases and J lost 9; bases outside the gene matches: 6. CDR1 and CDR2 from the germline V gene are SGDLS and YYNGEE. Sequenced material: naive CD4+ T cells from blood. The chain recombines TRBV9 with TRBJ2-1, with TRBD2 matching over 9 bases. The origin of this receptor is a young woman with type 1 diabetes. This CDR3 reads CASSVLAGVGEQFF. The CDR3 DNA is TGTGCCAGCAGCGTTTTAGCGGGGGTTGGTGAGCAGTTCTTC.